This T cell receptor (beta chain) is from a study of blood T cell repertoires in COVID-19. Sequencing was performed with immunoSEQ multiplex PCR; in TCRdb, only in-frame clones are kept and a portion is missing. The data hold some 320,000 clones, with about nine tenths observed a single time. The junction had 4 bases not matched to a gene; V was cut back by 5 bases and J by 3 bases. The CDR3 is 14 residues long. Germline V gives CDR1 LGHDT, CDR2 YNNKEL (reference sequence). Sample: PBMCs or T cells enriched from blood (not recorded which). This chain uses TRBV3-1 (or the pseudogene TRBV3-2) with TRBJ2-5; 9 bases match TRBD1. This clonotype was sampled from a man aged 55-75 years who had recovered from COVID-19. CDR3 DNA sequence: TGTGCCAGCAGCTATGGGACAGGGAAAGAGACCCAGTACTTC. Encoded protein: CASSYGTGKETQYF.